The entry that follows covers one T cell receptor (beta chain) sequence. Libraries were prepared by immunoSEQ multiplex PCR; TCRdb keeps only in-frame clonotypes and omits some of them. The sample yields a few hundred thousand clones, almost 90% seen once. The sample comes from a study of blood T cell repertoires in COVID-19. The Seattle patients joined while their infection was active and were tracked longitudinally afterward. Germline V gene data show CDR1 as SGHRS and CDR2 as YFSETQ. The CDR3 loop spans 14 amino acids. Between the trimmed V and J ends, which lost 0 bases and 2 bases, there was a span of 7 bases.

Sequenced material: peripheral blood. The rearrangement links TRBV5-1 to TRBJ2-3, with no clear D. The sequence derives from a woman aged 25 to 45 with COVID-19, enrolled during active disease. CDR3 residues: CASSLGQITDTQYF. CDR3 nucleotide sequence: TGCGCCAGCAGCTTGGGCCAGATCACAGATACGCAGTATTTT.